Listed below are T cell receptor beta chains from one sample, sequenced in a study of T cell changes during pregnancy in multiple sclerosis. Some clones are missing from TCRdb's copy, which holds only in-frame ones; the method was immunoSEQ multiplex PCR. The repertoire holds some 9,100 clones, with over 80% as singletons. The input for sequencing was CD8+ T cells from peripheral blood mononuclear cells, taken in the first trimester of pregnancy. The receptors shown here come from a female donor in good health, enrolled as a control in a pregnancy study. The CDR3 runs from the conserved cysteine through the conserved F or W. Fields, in order: J gene, clone size, CDR3 length, V gene, D gene, CDR3 protein, CDR3 DNA. A D gene is named only where the DNA matches it firmly. The size field is filled for only some rows; it gives once, few, many or a size class.

j_call: TRBJ2-3
clone_size: .
cdr3_length: 16
v_call: TRBV2
d_call: TRBD2
cdr3_aa: CASSELAAGEADTQYF
cdr3_nt: TGTGCCAGCAGTGAATTGGCAGCGGGGGAGGCCGATACGCAGTATTTT

j_call: TRBJ1-5
clone_size: .
cdr3_length: 11
v_call: TRBV25-1
d_call: .
cdr3_aa: CASSQGPSQHF
cdr3_nt: TGTGCCAGCAGCCAGGGCCCGTCCCAGCATTTT

j_call: TRBJ2-1
clone_size: .
cdr3_length: 15
v_call: TRBV5-6
d_call: .
cdr3_aa: CASSFPRAGINEQFF
cdr3_nt: TGTGCCAGCAGCTTTCCCAGGGCTGGTATCAATGAGCAGTTCTTC

j_call: TRBJ2-7
clone_size: .
cdr3_length: 14
v_call: TRBV10-3
d_call: .
cdr3_aa: CATYNPGHQYEQYF
cdr3_nt: TGTGCCACTTACAACCCGGGACACCAATACGAGCAGTACTTC

j_call: TRBJ2-1
clone_size: few
cdr3_length: 14
v_call: TRBV11-3
d_call: .
cdr3_aa: CASSLGGILGEQFF
cdr3_nt: TGTGCCAGCAGCTTGGGGGGTATACTAGGAGAGCAGTTCTTC

j_call: TRBJ2-1
clone_size: .
cdr3_length: 15
v_call: TRBV27
d_call: .
cdr3_aa: CASSLLRANYNEQFF
cdr3_nt: TGTGCCAGCAGTTTATTGCGGGCTAACTACAATGAGCAGTTCTTC

j_call: TRBJ2-7
clone_size: few
cdr3_length: 14
v_call: TRBV28
d_call: .
cdr3_aa: CASSLPAGGDEQYF
cdr3_nt: TGTGCCAGCAGTTTACCGGCCGGGGGAGATGAGCAGTACTTC

j_call: TRBJ2-7
clone_size: .
cdr3_length: 12
v_call: TRBV5-1
d_call: TRBD1
cdr3_aa: CASSTSGTGQYF
cdr3_nt: TGCGCCAGCAGCACCTCCGGGACAGGGCAGTACTTC

j_call: TRBJ2-1
clone_size: .
cdr3_length: 16
v_call: TRBV27
d_call: TRBD2
cdr3_aa: CASSLYGGGAGNEQFF
cdr3_nt: TGTGCCAGCAGTTTATACGGCGGGGGGGCCGGGAATGAGCAGTTCTTC

j_call: TRBJ2-3
clone_size: few
cdr3_length: 17
v_call: TRBV19
d_call: TRBD1
cdr3_aa: CASSLLLGTGDGDTQYF
cdr3_nt: TGTGCCAGTAGCCTACTCCTCGGGACAGGGGATGGAGATACGCAGTATTTT

j_call: TRBJ2-7
clone_size: .
cdr3_length: 15
v_call: TRBV4-3
d_call: .
cdr3_aa: CASSQEAWAAGEQYF
cdr3_nt: TGCGCCAGCAGCCAAGAAGCTTGGGCAGCGGGCGAGCAGTACTTC

j_call: TRBJ2-7
clone_size: .
cdr3_length: 14
v_call: TRBV7-9
d_call: .
cdr3_aa: CASSSGTGLYEQYF
cdr3_nt: TGTGCCAGCAGCTCCGGGACTGGACTATACGAGCAGTACTTC

j_call: TRBJ2-1
clone_size: once
cdr3_length: 15
v_call: TRBV7-9
d_call: TRBD1
cdr3_aa: CASSMTGGHYNEQFF
cdr3_nt: TGTGCCAGCAGCATGACAGGGGGCCATTACAATGAGCAGTTCTTC

j_call: TRBJ2-7
clone_size: .
cdr3_length: 13
v_call: TRBV5-5
d_call: .
cdr3_aa: CASAPPTTYEQYF
cdr3_nt: TGTGCCAGCGCCCCTCCGACAACCTACGAGCAGTACTTC

j_call: TRBJ2-3
clone_size: .
cdr3_length: 13
v_call: TRBV15
d_call: .
cdr3_aa: CATSRYITDTQYF
cdr3_nt: TGTGCCACCAGCAGATACATCACAGATACGCAGTATTTT

j_call: TRBJ2-7
clone_size: once
cdr3_length: 14
v_call: TRBV6-1
d_call: TRBD1
cdr3_aa: CASSPGQVGYEQYF
cdr3_nt: TGTGCCAGCAGCCCTGGACAGGTCGGGTACGAGCAGTACTTC

j_call: TRBJ1-5
clone_size: .
cdr3_length: 17
v_call: TRBV2
d_call: TRBD1
cdr3_aa: CASSEGKDRGWGQPQHF
cdr3_nt: TGTGCCAGCAGTGAAGGAAAGGACAGGGGCTGGGGTCAGCCCCAGCATTTT

j_call: TRBJ1-1
clone_size: .
cdr3_length: 15
v_call: TRBV30
d_call: .
cdr3_aa: CAWNQGGLRNTEAFF
cdr3_nt: TGTGCCTGGAACCAGGGTGGTCTCCGGAACACTGAAGCTTTCTTT

j_call: TRBJ2-2
clone_size: .
cdr3_length: 13
v_call: TRBV11-2
d_call: .
cdr3_aa: CASSLTFSGELFF
cdr3_nt: TGTGCCAGCAGCTTGACATTCTCCGGGGAGCTGTTTTTT

j_call: TRBJ2-1
clone_size: .
cdr3_length: 13
v_call: TRBV7-9
d_call: .
cdr3_aa: CASNRVSYNEQFF
cdr3_nt: TGTGCCAGCAATCGGGTGTCCTACAATGAGCAGTTCTTC

j_call: TRBJ2-7
clone_size: .
cdr3_length: 14
v_call: TRBV9
d_call: TRBD1
cdr3_aa: CASSFRDRGYEQYF
cdr3_nt: TGTGCCAGCAGCTTCCGGGACAGGGGGTACGAGCAGTACTTC

j_call: TRBJ2-7
clone_size: .
cdr3_length: 14
v_call: TRBV5-1
d_call: TRBD1
cdr3_aa: CASSLDRHSYEQYF
cdr3_nt: TGCGCCAGCAGCCTGGACAGGCATTCCTACGAGCAGTACTTC

j_call: TRBJ2-7
clone_size: .
cdr3_length: 15
v_call: TRBV5-4
d_call: .
cdr3_aa: CASSTDMESSYEQYF
cdr3_nt: TGTGCCAGCAGCACCGACATGGAAAGCTCCTACGAGCAGTACTTC

j_call: TRBJ1-4
clone_size: once
cdr3_length: 13
v_call: TRBV9
d_call: .
cdr3_aa: CASRSGSNEKLFF
cdr3_nt: TGTGCCAGCAGATCGGGGTCTAATGAAAAACTGTTTTTT

j_call: TRBJ2-2
clone_size: once
cdr3_length: 16
v_call: TRBV19
d_call: TRBD2
cdr3_aa: CASSMVAGYYTGELFF
cdr3_nt: TGTGCCAGTAGTATGGTAGCGGGGTATTACACCGGGGAGCTGTTTTTT

j_call: TRBJ2-2
clone_size: .
cdr3_length: 18
v_call: TRBV4-3
d_call: .
cdr3_aa: CASSQDWLGGANTGELFF
cdr3_nt: TGCGCCAGCAGCCAAGATTGGCTCGGCGGAGCTAACACCGGGGAGCTGTTTTTT

j_call: TRBJ2-3
clone_size: .
cdr3_length: 15
v_call: TRBV6-4
d_call: TRBD2
cdr3_aa: CASSESGGATDTQYF
cdr3_nt: TGTGCCAGCAGTGAAAGCGGGGGGGCGACAGATACGCAGTATTTT

j_call: TRBJ2-1
clone_size: .
cdr3_length: 13
v_call: TRBV2
d_call: .
cdr3_aa: CASSEAEGNEQFF
cdr3_nt: TGTGCCAGCAGTGAAGCCGAGGGAAATGAGCAGTTCTTC

j_call: TRBJ2-7
clone_size: .
cdr3_length: 14
v_call: TRBV6-5
d_call: .
cdr3_aa: CASSAGTGAYEQYF
cdr3_nt: TGTGCCAGCAGTGCCGGGACTGGGGCCTACGAGCAGTACTTC

j_call: TRBJ1-1
clone_size: .
cdr3_length: 15
v_call: TRBV9
d_call: .
cdr3_aa: CASSAGSGGAGEAFF
cdr3_nt: TGTGCCAGCAGCGCCGGCAGCGGGGGCGCAGGTGAAGCTTTCTTT

j_call: TRBJ2-1
clone_size: .
cdr3_length: 15
v_call: TRBV6-1
d_call: TRBD1
cdr3_aa: CASSAPRDSFNEQFF
cdr3_nt: TGTGCCAGCAGTGCTCCCCGGGACAGTTTCAATGAGCAGTTCTTC

j_call: TRBJ2-7
clone_size: .
cdr3_length: 15
v_call: TRBV10-3
d_call: TRBD1
cdr3_aa: CAISRAQGVDYEQYF
cdr3_nt: TGTGCCATCAGCAGAGCACAGGGGGTAGACTACGAGCAGTACTTC

j_call: TRBJ2-1
clone_size: .
cdr3_length: 16
v_call: TRBV27
d_call: TRBD2
cdr3_aa: CASSPLSGGLNNEQFF
cdr3_nt: TGTGCCAGCAGCCCCCTTAGCGGGGGGCTTAACAATGAGCAGTTCTTC

j_call: TRBJ2-3
clone_size: once
cdr3_length: 15
v_call: TRBV14
d_call: .
cdr3_aa: CASSHVGGGADTQYF
cdr3_nt: TGTGCCAGCAGCCATGTGGGTGGAGGAGCAGATACGCAGTATTTT

j_call: TRBJ2-1
clone_size: .
cdr3_length: 11
v_call: TRBV6-6
d_call: .
cdr3_aa: CASSHGGEQFF
cdr3_nt: TGTGCCAGCAGTCACGGGGGTGAGCAGTTCTTC

j_call: TRBJ2-1
clone_size: medium-sized
cdr3_length: 16
v_call: TRBV6-1
d_call: .
cdr3_aa: CASSEAPHGVDNEQFF
cdr3_nt: TGTGCCAGCAGTGAAGCTCCGCACGGGGTAGACAATGAGCAGTTCTTC

j_call: TRBJ2-5
clone_size: once
cdr3_length: 14
v_call: TRBV7-2
d_call: TRBD1
cdr3_aa: CASSSTGTQETQYF
cdr3_nt: TGTGCCAGCAGCTCGACAGGGACCCAAGAGACCCAGTACTTC

j_call: TRBJ2-2
clone_size: .
cdr3_length: 15
v_call: TRBV2
d_call: TRBD2
cdr3_aa: CATSTSGRNTGELFF
cdr3_nt: TGTGCCACCTCCACTAGCGGACGGAACACCGGGGAGCTGTTTTTT

j_call: TRBJ2-1
clone_size: .
cdr3_length: 11
v_call: TRBV20-1
d_call: .
cdr3_aa: CSANLVNEQFF
cdr3_nt: TGCAGTGCTAATCTAGTCAATGAGCAGTTCTTC

j_call: TRBJ2-3
clone_size: medium-sized
cdr3_length: 18
v_call: TRBV28
d_call: TRBD1
cdr3_aa: CASSPFSLEDRATDTQYF
cdr3_nt: TGTGCCAGCAGTCCCTTTTCCTTAGAGGACAGGGCCACAGATACGCAGTATTTT

j_call: TRBJ1-2
clone_size: once
cdr3_length: 21
v_call: TRBV4-3
d_call: TRBD1
cdr3_aa: CASSQDLPLRTGRIPHYGYTF
cdr3_nt: TGCGCCAGCAGCCAAGATCTACCACTACGGACAGGGCGGATTCCTCACTATGGCTACACCTTC

j_call: TRBJ2-7
clone_size: .
cdr3_length: 16
v_call: TRBV18
d_call: TRBD2
cdr3_aa: CASSHTGTSGSYEQYF
cdr3_nt: TGTGCCAGCTCACACACCGGGACTAGCGGTTCCTACGAGCAGTACTTC

j_call: TRBJ2-3
clone_size: .
cdr3_length: 16
v_call: TRBV5-1
d_call: TRBD2
cdr3_aa: CASSTEAGGLGDTQYF
cdr3_nt: TGCGCCAGCAGCACAGAAGCGGGGGGGCTGGGAGATACGCAGTATTTT

j_call: TRBJ2-1
clone_size: .
cdr3_length: 15
v_call: TRBV19
d_call: TRBD1
cdr3_aa: CASRSDRSSYNEQFF
cdr3_nt: TGTGCCAGTAGGTCGGACAGGAGCTCCTACAATGAGCAGTTCTTC